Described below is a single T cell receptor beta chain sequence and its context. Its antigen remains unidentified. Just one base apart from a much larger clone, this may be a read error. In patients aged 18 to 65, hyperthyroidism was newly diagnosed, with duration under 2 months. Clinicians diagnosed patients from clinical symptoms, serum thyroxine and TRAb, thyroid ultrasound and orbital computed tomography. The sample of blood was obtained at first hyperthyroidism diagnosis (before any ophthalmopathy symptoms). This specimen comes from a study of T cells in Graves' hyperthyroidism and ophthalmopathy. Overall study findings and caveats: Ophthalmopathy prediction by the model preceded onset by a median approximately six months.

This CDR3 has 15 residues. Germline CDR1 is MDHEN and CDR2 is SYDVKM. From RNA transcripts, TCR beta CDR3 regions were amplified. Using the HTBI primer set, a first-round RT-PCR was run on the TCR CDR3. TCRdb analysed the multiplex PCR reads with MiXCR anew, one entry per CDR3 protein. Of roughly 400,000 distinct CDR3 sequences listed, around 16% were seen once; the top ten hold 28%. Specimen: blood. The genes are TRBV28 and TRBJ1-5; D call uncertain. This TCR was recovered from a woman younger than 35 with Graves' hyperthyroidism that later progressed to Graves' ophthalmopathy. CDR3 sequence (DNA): TGTGCCAGCGGTTTTCCCGGGTATAGCAATCAGCCCCAGCATTTT. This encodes CASGFPGYSNQPQHF. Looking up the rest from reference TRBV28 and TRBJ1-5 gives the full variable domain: DVKVTQSSRYLVKRTGEKVFLECVQDMDHENMFWYRQDPGLGLRLIYFSYDVKMKEKGDIPEGYSVSREKKERFSLILESASTNQTSMYLCASGFPGYSNQPQHFGDGTRLSIL.